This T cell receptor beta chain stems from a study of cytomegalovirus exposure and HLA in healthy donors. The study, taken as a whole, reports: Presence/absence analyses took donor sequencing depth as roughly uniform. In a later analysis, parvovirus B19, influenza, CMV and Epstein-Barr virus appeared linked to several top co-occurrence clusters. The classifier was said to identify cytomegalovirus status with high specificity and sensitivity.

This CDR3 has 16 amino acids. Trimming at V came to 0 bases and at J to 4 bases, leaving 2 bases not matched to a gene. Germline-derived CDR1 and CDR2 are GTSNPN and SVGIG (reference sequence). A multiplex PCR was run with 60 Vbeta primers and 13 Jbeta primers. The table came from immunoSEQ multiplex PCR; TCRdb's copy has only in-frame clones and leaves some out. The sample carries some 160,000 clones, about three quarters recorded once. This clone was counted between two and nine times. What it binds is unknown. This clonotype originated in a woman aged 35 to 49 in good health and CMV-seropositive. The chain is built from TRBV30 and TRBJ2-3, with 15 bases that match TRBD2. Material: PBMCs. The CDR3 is CAWSVWTSGGADTQYF. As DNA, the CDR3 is TGTGCCTGGAGTGTGTGGACTAGCGGGGGGGCAGATACGCAGTATTTT.